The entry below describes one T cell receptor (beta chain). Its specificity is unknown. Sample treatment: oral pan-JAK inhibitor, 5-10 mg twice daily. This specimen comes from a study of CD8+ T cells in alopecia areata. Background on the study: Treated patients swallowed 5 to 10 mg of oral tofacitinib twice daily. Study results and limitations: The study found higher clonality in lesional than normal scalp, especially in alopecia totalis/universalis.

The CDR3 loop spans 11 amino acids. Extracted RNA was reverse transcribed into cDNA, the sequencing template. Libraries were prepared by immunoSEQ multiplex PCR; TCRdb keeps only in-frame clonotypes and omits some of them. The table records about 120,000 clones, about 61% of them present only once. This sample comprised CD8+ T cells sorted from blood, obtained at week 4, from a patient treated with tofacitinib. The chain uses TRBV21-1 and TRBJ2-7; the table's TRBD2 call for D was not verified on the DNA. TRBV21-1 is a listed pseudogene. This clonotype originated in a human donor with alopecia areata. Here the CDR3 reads CASSQGLEQYF. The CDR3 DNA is TGTGCCAGCAGCCAAGGACTCGAGCAGTACTTC.